This T cell receptor beta chain was documented in a study of molecular identifiers for immune sequencing clone quantification. Study-level points and caveats: Clones with over 20 RNA copies captured over 98% of effector molecules but under 1% of naive ones. One million naive cells reportedly did not prevent detection of spiked Jurkat TCR RNA from one cell.

This clonotype has at least ten counts. Antigen: not known. V shed 4 bases and J 2 bases; nucleotides not matched to a gene: 4. The CDR3 consists of 14 residues. Naive CD8 T cells were FACS-sorted by CD8+CD4-CCR7+CD45RA+ markers. Bulk TCR libraries were made with methods that had been previously described and with listed TCR primers. TCRdb redid the calling of the PCR reads with MiXCR, one entry per CDR3 protein. The sample carries fewer than 350,000 distinct CDR3 sequences, 24% recorded once. The receptor was derived from a human donor in good health. Some libraries in this study had Jurkat cell RNA spiked in. The chain couples TRBV12-3 or TRBV12-4 to TRBJ1-2; 7 nucleotides align to TRBD1. Sequencing was performed on naive CD8+ T cells from blood, with Jurkat cell RNA spiked in. Subset of the sample: FACS-sorted CD8+CD4-CCR7+CD45RA+ naive T cells. Here the CDR3 DNA reads TGTGCCAGCAGTTCCGGACAGGCGAACTATGGCTACACCTTC. Amino acids: CASSSGQANYGYTF.